The 20 T cell receptor beta chains below come from one sample, sequenced in a study of T cells in Graves' hyperthyroidism and ophthalmopathy. Regions amplified from RNA transcripts were the TCR beta CDR3 regions. The HTBI primer set drove a first-round RT-PCR of the TCR CDR3. TCRdb analysed the multiplex PCR reads with MiXCR anew, one entry per CDR3 protein. The sample has approximately 630,000 distinct CDR3 sequences; 15% to 20% are singletons. The specimen was blood. The receptors derive from a woman aged 25 to 39 with Graves' hyperthyroidism.

On this clonotype: One end of the junction fails to match germline, which may point to a read error. V usage is TRBV27 and J usage is TRBJ2-2; D possibly corresponds to TRBD2 (5 bases). The CDR3 is 12 residues long. The germline V gene has CDR1 MNHEY and CDR2 SMNVEV (reference sequence). In DNA form, the CDR3 reads TGTGCCAGCAGTACCAACACCGGGGAGCCGTTTTTT. Translating it yields CASSTNTGEPFF.

The sample holds a few counts of this clonotype. The chain employs TRBV11-3 and TRBJ1-6; tentative D call: TRBD1 (5 bases). Per the germline V gene, CDR1 is SGHNT and CDR2 is YENEEA. V was shortened by 2 bases and J by 4 bases, with 18 bases between the two germline ends. The CDR3 length is 18 residues. The CDR3 bases are TGTGCCAGCAGCTTACGGGGGGACTGGGGCGAGTATAATTCACCCCTCCACTTT. Encoded protein: CASSLRGDWGEYNSPLHF.

The CDR3: CASSDRDWARTQYF. CDR3 sequence (DNA): TGTGCCAGCAGTGATCGGGACTGGGCGAGGACCCAGTACTTC. The chain couples TRBV6-1 to TRBJ2-5, with D perhaps matching TRBD2 (6 bases). The CDR3 is 14 amino acids. Trimming cost V 3 bases and J 7 bases, with 15 bases left between them. The germline V gene has CDR1 MNHNS and CDR2 SASEGT.

This clonotype was seen ten or more times. This chain's CDR3 is CASSQGVIGLLYEQYF. The CDR3 bases are TGTGCCAGCAGCCAGGGCGTTATCGGACTCCTCTACGAGCAGTACTTC. The genes are TRBV3-1 and TRBJ2-7; a weak D match, TRBD2 (5 bases). V lost 3 bases and J 3 bases, leaving 18 bases between the germline ends. Germline CDR1 LGHDT, CDR2 YNNKEL (reference sequence). The CDR3 has 16 amino acids.

Here the CDR3 DNA reads TGTGCCAGCAGCTCTAAGACAGGAGGGGGAGAAAAACTGTTTTTT. Translating it yields CASSSKTGGGEKLFF. This chain uses TRBV11-2 with TRBJ1-4; a possible D gene is TRBD1 (6 bases). This CDR3 has 15 amino acids. CDR1 and CDR2 (germline): SGHAT, FQNNGV. Trimming stripped 4 bases from V and 8 bases from J, with 17 bases between.

This clonotype was observed a few times. This chain joins TRBV25-1 and TRBJ2-7, with TRBD2 matching over 11 bases. J gave up 5 bases and V 5 bases, and 5 bases lay outside the gene matches. CDR1 MGHDK and CDR2 SYGVNS come from the germline V gene. The CDR3 length is 14 residues. CDR3 sequence: CASSLAGGTNEQYF. CDR3 in DNA: TGTGCCAGCAGTCTAGCGGGAGGTACGAACGAGCAGTACTTC.

V gene TRBV5-1 combines with J gene TRBJ2-3; 9 bases line up with TRBD1. CDR1 and CDR2 (germline): SGHRS, YFSETQ. CDR3 length equals 17 residues. The V and J ends lost 2 bases and 2 bases, in that order; junction bases with no gene match: 9. Here the CDR3 reads CASSFYRGPGPTDTQYF. The DNA for the CDR3 is TGCGCCAGCAGCTTCTACAGGGGGCCGGGCCCCACAGATACGCAGTATTTT.

This clonotype has at least ten counts. The V gene is TRBV2, the J gene TRBJ2-7; 7 nucleotides align to TRBD1. Germline CDR1 SNHLY, CDR2 FYNNEI. After removal of 7 bases from V and 1 base from J, the junction contained 7 bases not matched to a gene. There are 14 residues in the CDR3. For the CDR3, the DNA is TGTGCCAGCAAGAGGGGCAGGGGGTCCTACGAGCAGTACTTC. This codes for CASKRGRGSYEQYF.

This clonotype showed up many times. The CDR3 DNA sequence: TGCAGTGCTCTGTCTTTATCCGGACAGTGGAACACTGAAGCTTTCTTT. Translation gives CSALSLSGQWNTEAFF. V is TRBV20-1 and J is TRBJ1-1; maybe TRBD1 (6 bases). With 5 bases removed from V and 1 base from J, the gap between germline ends came to 20 bases. CDR3 length: 16 amino acids. CDR1 is DFQATT, CDR2 SNEGSKA, per germline (reference sequence).

This chain joins TRBV12-3 or TRBV12-4 and TRBJ1-5; D remains ambiguous. The germline V and J ends were trimmed by 7 bases and 3 bases, with 13 bases remaining between them. The length of the CDR3 is 14 residues. CDR3 loop: CASNLGSLNQPQHF. CDR3 coding DNA: TGTGCCAGCAACTTAGGGTCCCTCAATCAGCCCCAGCATTTT.

This clonotype has a count of ten or more. The rearrangement joins TRBV6-1 to TRBJ1-1; D remains unclear. CDR3 size: 11 residues. V gave up 6 bases and J gave up 9 bases, with 11 bases separating them. Per the germline V gene, CDR1 is MNHNS and CDR2 is SASEGT. The CDR3 loop is CASSILTQAFF. The CDR3 DNA reads as TGTGCCAGCAGCATCCTCACCCAAGCTTTCTTT.

This clonotype was counted ten times or more. This chain links TRBV5-5 with TRBJ1-1; no reliable D call. V was pared by 0 bases and J by 7 bases, with 10 bases between. The CDR3 consists of 13 residues. Germline-derived CDR1 and CDR2 are SGHKS and YYEKEE (reference sequence). The CDR3 DNA sequence: TGTGCCAGCAGCTTGGGTCTCGCGGGTGAAGCTTTCTTT. Translation gives CASSLGLAGEAFF.

This clonotype has at least ten counts. The CDR3 bases are TGTGCCAGCAGCGCGAATACCAGGGATACGCAGTATTTT. Encoded protein: CASSANTRDTQYF. V is TRBV11-1 and J is TRBJ2-3, with D uncertain. The CDR3 has 13 residues. The germline gives CDR1 SGHAT, CDR2 FQDESV (reference sequence). The V end lost 5 bases, the J end lost 6 bases, and 12 bases lay between the germline ends.

Details on this clonotype: Mismatch with germline at one junction end may stem from a read error. The chain couples TRBV9 to TRBJ2-2; D may be TRBD2 (5 bases). Germline lookup yields CDR1 SGDLS and CDR2 YYNGEE. The CDR3 covers 13 residues. The CDR3 protein is CASSPMVPGELLF. The CDR3 bases are TGTGCCAGCAGCCCCATGGTGCCCGGGGAGCTGCTTTTT.

This clonotype was counted many times. The chain is built from TRBV6-1 and TRBJ1-5, with a possible D match to TRBD1 (5 bases). The V gene's germline CDR1 is MNHNS and CDR2 SASEGT. This CDR3 has 15 amino acids. Trimming removed 6 bases from V and 7 bases from J, with 19 bases in between. The CDR3 loop reads CASRGHGGGGQPQHF. CDR3 nucleotides: TGTGCCAGCAGGGGCCATGGGGGTGGAGGACAGCCCCAGCATTTT.

This clonotype was recorded at least ten times. The chain uses TRBV6-2 or TRBV6-3 and TRBJ2-2, with D tentatively TRBD2 (5 bases). Germline V gives CDR1 MNHEY, CDR2 SVGEGT. Trimming pared 5 bases from V and 1 base from J, leaving 11 bases between. This CDR3 is built from 15 residues. DNA for the CDR3: TGTGCCAGCAGTACCCGGACTGGGAACACCGGGGAGCTGTTTTTT. Its translation is CASSTRTGNTGELFF.

This clonotype has only a few counts. The gene calls are TRBV20-1 and TRBJ2-1, with D possibly TRBD2 on 6 matching bases. Germline-derived CDR1 and CDR2 are DFQATT and SNEGSKA (reference sequence). The V gene lost 3 bases and the J gene lost 4 bases, with 13 bases spanning the gap. The CDR3 has 14 amino acids. This CDR3 is CSASRGGAYNEQFF. In DNA form, the CDR3 reads TGCAGTGCTAGTAGAGGCGGGGCGTACAATGAGCAGTTCTTC.

The rearrangement joins TRBV19 to TRBJ2-4; 7 positions match TRBD1. This CDR3 region has 11 residues. In germline, CDR1 is LNHDA, CDR2 SQIVND (reference sequence). V shed 10 bases, J shed 9 bases, and the junction held 6 bases outside the gene matches. CDR3 in DNA: TGTGCCACCTTACAGGGGAGCATTCAGTACTTC. Protein: CATLQGSIQYF.

This clonotype has just a few counts. The V and J genes are TRBV13 and TRBJ2-2; D is uncertain. The V and J ends lost 5 bases and 0 bases respectively, with 16 bases between them. Germline CDR1 PRHDT, CDR2 FYEKMQ (reference sequence). CDR3 size: 17 residues. DNA of the CDR3: TGTGCCAGCAGCCCCCCTCCCGGGCTCGCGAACACCGGGGAGCTGTTTTTT. This sequence encodes CASSPPPGLANTGELFF.

In this sample, this clonotype turned up many times. The CDR3 region has the DNA TGTGCCAGCATGCAGGGGGCATACCAAGAGACCCAGTACTTC. Amino acids: CASMQGAYQETQYF. The V gene is TRBV28, the J gene TRBJ2-5, with 8 positions matching TRBD1. With V trimmed by 7 bases and J by 0 bases, 4 bases remained unmatched. Germline V gene lookup returns CDR1 MDHEN and CDR2 SYDVKM. CDR3 length: 14 residues.